Each of the 27 T cell receptor beta chains below was sequenced from the same sample in a study of shared clonotypes between healthy human individuals. Measured with immunoSEQ multiplex PCR; TCRdb has only the in-frame clones, and not every one. Seen here are 700,000 to 950,000 clones, around 96% observed once, and the top ten hold about 0.22%. In the naive CD8 group, cells lacked CD45RO and were positively selected for CCR7, so terminally differentiated effector memory CD45RA+ cells were left out. The sample consisted of naive CD8+ T cells sorted from blood. These receptors were collected from a man aged 30 to 45 in good health.

The chain has TRBV27 and TRBJ2-2; D gene ambiguous. The CDR3 contains 14 residues. V lost 5 bases and J lost 7, with 14 bases in between. The V gene's germline CDR1 is MNHEY and CDR2 SMNVEV (reference sequence). In DNA, the CDR3 is TGTGCCAGCAGTGGTGCGAGTTGGTACGGGGAGCTGTTTTTT. It specifies CASSGASWYGELFF.

The chain links TRBV9 to TRBJ2-7, with D possibly matching TRBD1 (5 bases). Deletions cut 4 bases from V and 2 bases from J, with 16 bases between. The CDR3 has 15 residues. The germline V gene encodes CDR1 SGDLS and CDR2 YYNGEE. CDR3 coding DNA: TGTGCCAGCAGCATTGAGACAGTACCACCCTACGAGCAGTACTTC. This translates into CASSIETVPPYEQYF.

The chain has TRBV13 and TRBJ2-2; TRBD1 agrees at 7 bases. The germline CDR1 and CDR2 sequences are PRHDT and FYEKMQ (reference sequence). Trimming cost V 5 bases and J 6 bases; bases outside gene matches: 6. The CDR3 loop spans 14 amino acids. CDR3: CASSQGQAAGELFF. CDR3 bases: TGTGCCAGCAGCCAAGGACAGGCAGCCGGGGAGCTGTTTTTT.

The chain carries TRBV6-1 and TRBJ1-1, with TRBD1 matching 7 bases. Germline values: CDR1 MNHNS, CDR2 SASEGT. This CDR3 has 13 residues. Unmatched junction bases numbered 3, after V lost 3 bases and J lost 5 bases. CDR3 coding DNA: TGTGCCAGCAGTGATTTGACAGGGACTGAAGCTTTCTTT. Amino acid sequence: CASSDLTGTEAFF.

This clone was seen only a few times. The chain joins TRBV11-2 to TRBJ2-7; the D is unclear. The CDR3 is made up of 16 amino acids. CDR1 is SGHAT and CDR2 is FQNNGV in the germline V gene. V was shortened by 1 base and J by 0 bases, with 13 bases between the two germline ends. CDR3 nucleotides: TGTGCCAGCAGCTTAGCCCTCCCTCTGGCCTCCTACGAGCAGTACTTC. Its protein product is CASSLALPLASYEQYF.

The CDR3 DNA reads as TGCAGCGTTGAAGGAGGGACAGGGGGTAGCACCGGGGAGCTGTTTTTT. Protein product: CSVEGGTGGSTGELFF. The chain combines TRBV29-1 with TRBJ2-2, with TRBD1 matching over 11 bases. In germline, CDR1 is SQVTM, CDR2 ANQGSEA. This CDR3 region has 16 residues. V was clipped by 1 base and J by 4 bases; unmatched bases: 5.

In DNA form, the CDR3 reads TGTGCCAGCAGCCCGACTAGCGGCACAGATACGCAGTATTTT. Its protein product is CASSPTSGTDTQYF. V is TRBV11-3 and J is TRBJ2-3, with TRBD2 matching 8 bases. Germline CDR1 and CDR2: SGHNT and YENEEA. The CDR3 totals 14 residues. V lost 5 bases and J lost 1; bases outside the gene matches: 2.

This rearrangement joins TRBV6-6 to TRBJ2-6; no clear D gene. Trimming cost V 3 bases and J 0 bases, with 3 bases left between them. Germline assignment: CDR1 MNHNY and CDR2 SVGAGI (reference sequence). The CDR3 length is 14 residues. CDR3 region: CASSYDSGANVLTF. The CDR3 region has the DNA TGTGCCAGCAGTTATGACTCTGGGGCCAACGTCCTGACTTTC.

CDR3 nucleotides: TGTGCCAGCAGCCAATTCTCTAGCGACGAGCAGTACTTC. It yields the protein CASSQFSSDEQYF. The chain uses TRBV4-2 and TRBJ2-7; tentatively, D is TRBD2 (6 bases). The V end was cut by 2 bases, the J end by 5 bases, with 10 bases between. This CDR3 has 13 residues. CDR1 and CDR2 from the germline V gene are LGHNA and YNFKEQ.

The sample holds one count of this clone. A read error may produce the germline difference seen at one junction end. The DNA for the CDR3 is TGTGCCAGCAGCGTAGCGGGAGGGCCGGGTCGCGGGGAGCTGTTTTTT. This gives the protein CASSVAGGPGRGELFF. The rearrangement links TRBV7-9 to TRBJ2-2; 11 nucleotides align to TRBD2. Germline V lookup: CDR1 SEHNR, CDR2 FQNEAQ (reference sequence). The CDR3 spans 16 residues.

A note on this clone: This same CDR3 is encoded by further DNA sequences in the sample. The chain recombines TRBV9 with TRBJ2-7; D gene uncertain. V was trimmed by 0 bases and J by 2 bases, leaving 9 bases between them. The CDR3 sequence is 14 residues long. Germline CDR1 reads SGDLS; CDR2 reads YYNGEE. CDR3 sequence reads: CASSVGGATYEQYF. As DNA, the CDR3 is TGTGCCAGCAGCGTAGGAGGCGCCACCTACGAGCAGTACTTC.

V gene TRBV11-2 combines with J gene TRBJ2-1; 10 bases agree with TRBD2. Trimming at V came to 6 bases and at J to 4 bases, leaving 6 bases not matched to a gene. Germline-derived CDR1 and CDR2 are SGHAT and FQNNGV. The CDR3 runs to 15 residues. The DNA of the CDR3 is TGTGCCAGCAGGCAGCGGGAGGGAATATACAATGAGCAGTTCTTC. Translating it yields CASRQREGIYNEQFF. The complete variable domain, with remaining parts taken from reference TRBV11-2 and TRBJ2-1, reads EAGVAQSPRYKIIEKRQSVAFWCNPISGHATLYWYQQILGQGPKLLIQFQNNGVVDDSQLPKDRFSAERLKGVDSTLKIQPAKLEDSAVYLCASRQREGIYNEQFFGPGTRLTVL.

The CDR3, as DNA: TGCAGCGTTAACACGGGACAGGGGGAAAAACTGTTTTTT. Translating gives CSVNTGQGEKLFF. V gene TRBV29-1 combines with J gene TRBJ1-4, with 10 bases matching TRBD1. The junction had 5 bases not matched to a gene; V was cut back by 5 bases and J by 8 bases. This CDR3 region has 13 residues. Germline values: CDR1 SQVTM, CDR2 ANQGSEA. Looking up the rest from reference TRBV29-1 and TRBJ1-4 gives the full variable domain: SAVISQKPSRDICQRGTSLTIQCQVDSQVTMMFWYRQQPGQSLTLIATANQGSEATYESGFVIDKFPISRPNLTFSTLTVSNMSPEDSSIYLCSVNTGQGEKLFFGSGTQLSVL.

The chain employs TRBV7-9 and TRBJ2-7, with TRBD2 matching 9 bases. The V segment lost 8 bases and the J segment 1 base; nucleotides outside the gene matches: 3. Germline CDR1 and CDR2: SEHNR and FQNEAQ (reference sequence). This CDR3 spans 13 amino acids. The CDR3 loop reads CASGTSQSYEQYF. The CDR3 DNA sequence: TGTGCCAGCGGGACTAGCCAGTCCTACGAGCAGTACTTC.

This clone was picked up one time. The chain combines TRBV9 with TRBJ2-1, with D maybe TRBD1 (6 bases). V was shortened by 0 bases and J by 0 bases, with 10 bases between the two germline ends. CDR3 length equals 16 residues. The V gene's germline CDR1 is SGDLS and CDR2 YYNGEE. In DNA form, the CDR3 reads TGTGCCAGCAGCGTAGGAGGACAGAGCTCCTACAATGAGCAGTTCTTC. It encodes CASSVGGQSSYNEQFF.

V gene TRBV7-9 combines with J gene TRBJ2-3; maybe TRBD2 (5 bases). Per the germline V gene, CDR1 is SEHNR and CDR2 is FQNEAQ (reference sequence). The CDR3 spans 14 residues. V was trimmed by 5 bases and J by 4 bases, leaving 13 bases between them. CDR3 loop: CASSLGLASDTQYF. CDR3 DNA sequence: TGTGCCAGCAGCCTAGGACTCGCGTCAGATACGCAGTATTTT.

The rearrangement joins TRBV7-8 to TRBJ2-1; TRBD1 matches at 10 bases. Germline assignment: CDR1 SGHVS and CDR2 FQNEAQ. There are 13 residues in the CDR3. The V gene end was trimmed by 7 bases and the J gene end by 5 bases; junction bases not matched to a gene: 2. CDR3 residues: CASKGTGDNEQFF. The DNA of the CDR3 is TGTGCCAGCAAAGGGACAGGGGACAATGAGCAGTTCTTC.

The chain has TRBV29-1 and TRBJ2-1; 8 bases agree with TRBD1. V lost 6 bases and J lost 10; bases outside the gene matches: 14. From germline, CDR1 is SQVTM and CDR2 ANQGSEA. The CDR3 totals 14 residues. Here the CDR3 DNA reads TGCAGCGTGGACACTAGAGGACAGGGCCAAGAGCAGTTCTTC. It is translated as CSVDTRGQGQEQFF.

The gene calls are TRBV10-2 and TRBJ2-5; TRBD2 agrees at 11 bases. Per germline, CDR1 WSHSY and CDR2 SAAADI. V was clipped by 6 bases and J by 1 base; unmatched bases: 4. The CDR3 is 15 amino acids. The CDR3 coding sequence is TGCGCCAGCAGCCAGACTAGCGGGACCCAAGAGACCCAGTACTTC. It is translated as CASSQTSGTQETQYF.

This sequence joins TRBV5-4 and TRBJ1-2, with TRBD1 matching 7 bases. Germline CDR1 reads SGHNT; CDR2 reads YYREEE (reference sequence). The CDR3 runs 14 residues. J gave up 2 bases and V 0 bases, and 1 base lay outside the gene matches. The CDR3: CASSLAGGNYGYTF. Here the CDR3 DNA reads TGTGCCAGCAGCTTGGCAGGGGGGAACTATGGCTACACCTTC.

The chain couples TRBV14 to TRBJ2-1; 7 bases are shared with TRBD2. J gave up 1 base and V 2 bases, and 14 bases lay outside the gene matches. The CDR3 consists of 19 residues. Germline CDR1 SGHDN, CDR2 FVKESK. The CDR3 nucleotides read TGTGCCAGCAGCCAATCCCTAGGGAGGGGTTTGGGTTCCTACAATGAGCAGTTCTTC. Translated: CASSQSLGRGLGSYNEQFF.

The chain recombines TRBV27 with TRBJ2-7; 10 positions agree with TRBD1. Germline V gene data show CDR1 as MNHEY and CDR2 as SMNVEV (reference sequence). The V and J ends lost 6 bases and 3 bases, in that order; junction bases with no gene match: 5. CDR3 length: 14 residues. In nucleotides, the CDR3 is TGTGCCAGCAGCAGACAGGGGGCTATCTACGAGCAGTACTTC. It is translated as CASSRQGAIYEQYF.

The chain joins TRBV4-1 to TRBJ1-5; TRBD1 aligns across 8 bases. With V trimmed by 2 bases and J by 3 bases, 3 bases remained unmatched. This CDR3 spans 15 amino acids. Per germline, CDR1 MGHRA and CDR2 YSYEKL. The DNA of the CDR3 is TGCGCCAGCAGCCAATACAGGGGGGCCAATCAGCCCCAGCATTTT. Its translation: CASSQYRGANQPQHF.

This chain joins TRBV4-1 and TRBJ2-1, with 9 bases that match TRBD1. This CDR3 region has 15 residues. Losses at the gene ends were 3 bases for V and 8 bases for J; bases not matched to a gene: 8. In germline, CDR1 is MGHRA, CDR2 YSYEKL. CDR3 region: CASSHRQGGVDEQFF. As DNA, the CDR3 is TGCGCCAGCAGCCATCGACAGGGGGGTGTCGATGAGCAGTTCTTC.

The chain employs TRBV7-2 and TRBJ2-7; D not certain. V lost 2 bases to trimming and J lost 2 bases, with 7 bases between them. The CDR3 extends over 13 amino acids. Germline loops: CDR1 SGHTA, CDR2 FQGNSA. CDR3 loop: CASSLSVTYEQYF. Here the CDR3 DNA reads TGTGCCAGCAGCTTATCAGTGACCTACGAGCAGTACTTC.

The J gene is TRBJ2-3, the V gene TRBV4-3; D remains unclear. Trimming took off 0 bases at V and 5 bases at J, with 6 bases between the two ends. This CDR3 has 13 residues. The V gene's germline CDR1 is LGHNA and CDR2 YSLEER. CDR3 loop: CASSQEAGDTQYF. Written as DNA, the CDR3 is TGCGCCAGCAGCCAAGAAGCCGGAGATACGCAGTATTTT.

V usage is TRBV4-1 and J usage is TRBJ2-2, with a weak D call TRBD2 (5 bases). Germline-derived CDR1 and CDR2 are MGHRA and YSYEKL. CDR3 length: 15 amino acids. Trimming shortened V by 1 base and J by 4 bases, and 10 bases separated the two germline ends. The CDR3 nucleotides read TGCGCCAGCAGCCAAGTGTGGGAGTCCACCGGGGAGCTGTTTTTT. It is translated as CASSQVWESTGELFF.